Below are 16 T cell receptor beta chains sequenced from a single sample in a study of shared clonotypes between healthy human individuals. Produced via immunoSEQ multiplex PCR; TCRdb's table is partial and in-frame only. Among about 1.1 million clones listed, 78% were seen once. The sample was memory CD4+ T cells from PBMCs. Subset reported: CD45RA-negative fraction. Every receptor here comes from a young man in good health. Some clones in this sample may be carry-over from other donors' samples.

The chain uses TRBV6-1 and TRBJ1-5; 8 positions match TRBD1. V shed 6 bases, J shed 7 bases, and the junction held 8 bases outside the gene matches. This CDR3 is built from 14 residues. CDR1 and CDR2 from the germline V gene are MNHNS and SASEGT. CDR3 region: CASRKQGDRQPQHF. The CDR3 DNA reads as TGTGCCAGCAGGAAACAGGGGGATCGGCAGCCCCAGCATTTT.

This clone occurred once. The V call is TRBV9, the J call TRBJ1-4, with D hard to call. Trimming cost V 0 bases and J 7 bases, with 7 bases left between them. Germline CDR1 and CDR2: SGDLS and YYNGEE. The CDR3 covers 13 residues. Here the CDR3 reads CASSVVEGEKLFF. In DNA form, the CDR3 reads TGTGCCAGCAGCGTAGTAGAGGGTGAAAAACTGTTTTTT.

DNA for the CDR3: TGCGCCAGCAGCCAAGAAAGGGCGCGACGGGACAATGAGCAGTTCTTC. Its protein is CASSQERARRDNEQFF. The V gene is TRBV4-1, the J gene TRBJ2-1, with unresolved D. V was shortened by 0 bases and J by 5 bases, with 14 bases between the two germline ends. CDR1 and CDR2 from the germline V gene are MGHRA and YSYEKL. The CDR3 loop spans 16 amino acids.

The chain employs TRBV5-5 and TRBJ2-7; D is unresolved. The CDR3 covers 13 residues. The germline CDR1 and CDR2 sequences are SGHKS and YYEKEE (reference sequence). V shed 3 bases and J shed 2 bases, with 9 bases lying between them. The CDR3 reads CASSWADAYEQYF. CDR3 in DNA: TGTGCCAGCAGCTGGGCGGACGCCTACGAGCAGTACTTC.

Comments on this clone: Within the sample, other DNA sequences also encode this same CDR3. The genes are TRBV11-2 and TRBJ2-7; 10 bases line up with TRBD1. CDR1 and CDR2 (germline): SGHAT, FQNNGV. The trim removed 0 bases at V and 3 bases at J, leaving 2 bases unmatched. The CDR3 loop spans 15 amino acids. The CDR3 sequence is CASSLDRDRGYEQYF. Written as DNA, the CDR3 is TGTGCCAGCAGCTTAGATCGGGACAGGGGCTACGAGCAGTACTTC.

The chain has TRBV4-2 and TRBJ1-3, with 8 bases identical to TRBD1. This CDR3 is 15 amino acids long. Looked up from germline, CDR1 is LGHNA and CDR2 is YNFKEQ. After removal of 0 bases from V and 2 bases from J, the junction contained 0 bases not matched to a gene. This chain's CDR3 is CASSQETGAGNTIYF. The CDR3 DNA sequence: TGTGCCAGCAGCCAAGAGACAGGGGCTGGAAACACCATATATTTT.

The chain has TRBV28 and TRBJ1-2, with D hard to call. The ends were cut back, 8 bases at V and 4 bases at J, with 14 bases in the middle. This CDR3 contains 13 residues. The germline V gene encodes CDR1 MDHEN and CDR2 SYDVKM. The CDR3 bases are TGTGCCAGCGCCTCCCCAGACTTCTATGGCTACACCTTC. Protein product: CASASPDFYGYTF.

Comment on this clone: Other DNA sequences in the sample encode the same CDR3. V is TRBV18 and J is TRBJ1-5; TRBD1 agrees at 8 bases. This CDR3 is built from 14 residues. Germline V CDR1 and CDR2: KGHSH, LQKENI. After removal of 5 bases from V and 7 bases from J, the junction contained 7 bases not matched to a gene. CDR3 protein: CASSGQGAGQPQHF. CDR3 coding DNA: TGTGCCAGCTCAGGCCAGGGGGCGGGGCAGCCCCAGCATTTT.

The chain joins TRBV28 to TRBJ1-2, with D possibly matching TRBD1 (6 bases). Germline V gene sequence: CDR1 MDHEN, CDR2 SYDVKM. V was cut by 7 bases and J by 4 bases, with 16 bases left in between. CDR3 length equals 14 residues. The CDR3 nucleotides read TGTGCCAGCACTTCAAGTAGGGGGTCCTATGGCTACACCTTC. Translating gives CASTSSRGSYGYTF.

V and J are TRBV10-3 and TRBJ2-3; 7 bases agree with TRBD2. The V gene end was trimmed by 2 bases and the J gene end by 4 bases; junction bases not matched to a gene: 9. CDR1 and CDR2 from the germline V gene are ENHRY and SYGVKD. The CDR3 covers 16 residues. The CDR3 sequence is CAISERPGGVSDTQYF. The DNA of the CDR3 is TGTGCCATCAGTGAGCGGCCTGGGGGGGTATCAGATACGCAGTATTTT.

The rearrangement joins TRBV19 to TRBJ2-3; tentative D call: TRBD1 (5 bases). V was trimmed by 5 bases and J by 2 bases, leaving 11 bases between them. The CDR3 contains 14 residues. Germline assignment: CDR1 LNHDA and CDR2 SQIVND (reference sequence). CDR3 in DNA: TGTGCCAGTAGTGTCAGGGCTGTCACAGATACGCAGTATTTT. Its translation: CASSVRAVTDTQYF.

The J gene is TRBJ2-7, the V gene TRBV27; TRBD2 is a possible D gene (5 bases). Germline assignment: CDR1 MNHEY and CDR2 SMNVEV (reference sequence). CDR3 length equals 14 residues. Trimming took off 2 bases at V and 9 bases at J, with 17 bases between the two ends. The CDR3 region is CASSLNGHSGMQYF. In DNA form, the CDR3 reads TGTGCCAGCAGTTTAAATGGCCACTCGGGGATGCAGTACTTC.

The gene calls are TRBV11-3 and TRBJ2-7; D unresolved. This CDR3 is 13 amino acids long. Trimming stripped 5 bases from V and 3 bases from J, with 11 bases between. Germline V gives CDR1 SGHNT, CDR2 YENEEA. This chain's CDR3 is CASSAYMGYEQYF. The CDR3 coding sequence is TGTGCCAGCAGCGCATACATGGGCTACGAGCAGTACTTC.

In its sample, this clone was seen a few times. Distinct nucleotide sequences in the sample also encode this CDR3. The chain joins TRBV5-1 to TRBJ1-1; perhaps TRBD1 as D (5 bases). The germline V gene encodes CDR1 SGHRS and CDR2 YFSETQ. Trimming pared 4 bases from V and 1 base from J, leaving 8 bases between. The CDR3 is 13 amino acids. The CDR3 nucleotides read TGCGCCAGCAGCACCGGACAGAACACTGAAGCTTTCTTT. Translating it yields CASSTGQNTEAFF.

The sample holds a few counts of this clone. The chain employs TRBV18 and TRBJ1-5, with D possibly being TRBD1 (5 bases). CDR3 length equals 14 residues. V shed 0 bases and J shed 4 bases, with 7 bases lying between them. Looked up from germline, CDR1 is KGHSH and CDR2 is LQKENI. For the CDR3, the DNA is TGTGCCAGCTCACCACCGGGGCCAAATCAGCCCCAGCATTTT. Translating it yields CASSPPGPNQPQHF.

The gene calls are TRBV4-2 and TRBJ2-6; a possible D gene is TRBD1 (6 bases). V lost 3 bases, J lost 1 base, and 16 bases lay in between. Germline V gene lookup returns CDR1 LGHNA and CDR2 YNFKEQ. CDR3 length equals 18 residues. DNA for the CDR3: TGTGCCAGCAGCCACCACCTTCTGACAGGATCTGGGGCCAACGTCCTGACTTTC. This encodes CASSHHLLTGSGANVLTF.